The 10 T cell receptor beta chains given below trace back to one sample, sequenced in a study of identical twins. One entry per CDR3 protein results from TCRdb running MiXCR on the 5' RACE reads. The sample has around 490,000 distinct CDR3 sequences, roughly 15% seen once. These data are also associated with another study on yellow fever vaccine responses in identical twins.

Sequencing was carried out using CD4+ T cells sorted from blood. These receptors were obtained from a woman under 30 in good health.

The V call is TRBV20-1, the J call TRBJ2-1; 10 nucleotides align to TRBD2. Germline CDR1 reads DFQATT; CDR2 reads SNEGSKA (reference sequence). V dropped 6 bases and J dropped 9; count of bases not matched to a gene: 5. The CDR3 is 12 amino acids. The CDR3, as DNA: TGCAGTGCCCCCCGACTAGCGGGTGAGCAGTTCTTC. The encoded protein is CSAPRLAGEQFF.

The chain is built from TRBV20-1 and TRBJ1-1, with unresolved D. The CDR3 has 15 residues. Germline loops: CDR1 DFQATT, CDR2 SNEGSKA (reference sequence). Deletions cut 2 bases from V and 0 bases from J, with 13 bases between. The CDR3 nucleotides read TGCAGTGCTAGAAGGCCCGGACTTATGAACACTGAAGCTTTCTTT. The encoded protein is CSARRPGLMNTEAFF.

This chain joins TRBV28 and TRBJ2-7, with D maybe TRBD2 (5 bases). The CDR3 has 14 residues. V was trimmed by 7 bases and J by 1 base, leaving 14 bases between them. CDR1 is MDHEN and CDR2 is SYDVKM in the germline V gene. The CDR3: CASTASGGSYEQYV. The CDR3 region has the DNA TGTGCCAGCACGGCCTCAGGAGGATCCTACGAGCAGTACGTC.

This clonotype came up a few times. The chain uses TRBV19 and TRBJ1-5, with a tentative D call TRBD1 (6 bases). The CDR3 loop spans 12 amino acids. The V end lost 9 bases, the J end lost 3 bases, and 9 bases lay between the germline ends. Germline CDR1 is LNHDA and CDR2 is SQIVND (reference sequence). The CDR3 loop reads CASNRVNQPQHF. CDR3 coding DNA: TGTGCCAGCAACAGGGTCAATCAGCCCCAGCATTTT. Full variable domain (missing parts from reference TRBV19 and TRBJ1-5): DGGITQSPKYLFRKEGQNVTLSCEQNLNHDAMYWYRQDPGQGLRLIYYSQIVNDFQKGDIAEGYSVSREKKESFPLTVTSAQKNPTAFYLCASNRVNQPQHFGDGTRLSIL.

This chain uses TRBV28 with TRBJ2-1, with D perhaps assigned TRBD1 or TRBD2 (6 bases each). V was shortened by 3 bases and J by 9 bases, with 12 bases between the two germline ends. CDR1 is MDHEN and CDR2 is SYDVKM in the germline V gene. The CDR3 spans 13 residues. CDR3 in amino acids: CASSLGGGREQFF. The DNA of the CDR3 is TGTGCCAGCAGTTTGGGTGGGGGGCGTGAGCAGTTCTTC.

The V gene is TRBV5-1, the J gene TRBJ2-1, with D tentatively TRBD2 (6 bases). Trimming left V 1 base short and J 7 bases short, with 15 bases between. This CDR3 comprises 15 residues. Germline V gene data show CDR1 as SGHRS and CDR2 as YFSETQ. CDR3 DNA sequence: TGCGCCAGCAGCTTGACGGGAGTGGTCGGTAATGAGCAGTTCTTC. It yields the protein CASSLTGVVGNEQFF.

This clonotype has more than one count but fewer than ten. This rearrangement joins TRBV2 to TRBJ2-1, with 11 bases identical to TRBD2. Losses at the gene ends were 6 bases for V and 5 bases for J; bases not matched to a gene: 6. The length of the CDR3 is 15 residues. Germline CDR1 is SNHLY and CDR2 is FYNNEI. CDR3 sequence (DNA): TGTGCCAGCAGGACCCTAGCGGGAGGAAACAATGAGCAGTTCTTC. It is translated as CASRTLAGGNNEQFF.

The chain uses TRBV11-2 and TRBJ2-2; possible D gene TRBD1, 5 bases. Between the trimmed V and J ends, which lost 5 bases and 6 bases, there was a span of 10 bases. The CDR3 length is 13 residues. From germline, CDR1 is SGHAT and CDR2 FQNNGV. The CDR3 nucleotides are TGTGCCAGCAGCGCGCAGGGCCCCGGGGAGCTGTTTTTT. Encoded protein: CASSAQGPGELFF.

The chain is built from TRBV20-1 and TRBJ1-2; D is possibly TRBD1 (6 bases). This CDR3 is built from 12 residues. CDR1 and CDR2 from the germline V gene are DFQATT and SNEGSKA (reference sequence). The CDR3 protein is CSLRGDNYGYTF. The DNA of the CDR3 is TGCAGCTTAAGGGGGGATAACTATGGCTACACCTTC.

The gene calls are TRBV21-1 and TRBJ2-7; the table's D gene call, TRBD1, was not cross checked with the DNA. TRBV21-1 counts as a pseudogene. CDR3 size: 16 residues. The CDR3 nucleotides read TGTGCCAGCAGCAAAGAACCCCCGGAAGACCCCTACGAGCAGTACGTC. This sequence encodes CASSKEPPEDPYEQYV.